The source of this TCR beta chain is a study of T cell changes during pregnancy in multiple sclerosis (dated by TCRdb to between 2019 and 2020). Background on the whole study: In women with multiple sclerosis, the researchers looked at how the T cell repertoire shifted as pregnancy progressed.

CDR1 and CDR2, per the germline V gene (reference sequence), are SEHNR and FQNEAQ. Including the terminal cysteine and phenylalanine, the CDR3 comprises 14 residues. CDR3 DNA only is kept here, 42 bases in frame from base 1. V has 5 bases trimmed and J has 4 bases trimmed; junction bases matching no gene number 8. Concerning this clone: There is no known antigen for this receptor. Base-call qualities are not available, and no considerably larger clone is one nucleotide away.

The method behind the library was the immunoSEQ multiplex PCR assay. TCRdb re-hosts the immuneACCESS table, in-frame sequences only. Its copies lack some clones; in the studies checked, an unresolved V gene accounts for under half of them, and the cause for the rest is not known. In all, the sample holds roughly 35,000 clones, and roughly nine tenths of those were seen once. Together, the top ten hold approximately 12% of the sample. The material sequenced was CD8+ T cells from peripheral blood mononuclear cells, taken in the first trimester of pregnancy. The rearrangement combines TRBV7-9 with TRBJ2-7; the junction holds 7 bases that match TRBD1. This TCR derives from a female donor with multiple sclerosis, enrolled in a pregnancy study. In nucleotides, the sequence is TGTGCCAGCAGCAAACCGGGACAGCCGTACGAGCAGTACTTC. Translation gives CASSKPGQPYEQYF.